The 5 T cell receptor beta chains presented below share a single source sample, sequenced in a study of regulatory T cells in long-lasting Graves disease. The time point denotes: newly diagnosed GD, antithyroid drugs for less than 3 months. The TCR library was made from RNA that had been extracted from PBMCs in TRIzol. Building the TCR beta libraries relied on iRepertoire HTBI primers, and CDR3 regions underwent Arm-PCR. TCRdb re-derived calls from the multiplex PCR reads in MiXCR, one entry per CDR3 protein. This sample has a few hundred thousand distinct CDR3 sequences, with 14% found just once. This sample was shared with a second study, whose subject was T cells in Graves' hyperthyroidism and ophthalmopathy.

The sequenced sample was peripheral blood mononuclear cells (PBMCs), obtained at new diagnosis, from a patient treated with antithyroid drugs. The receptors were sampled from a woman aged 50 to 60 with Graves disease.

This chain links TRBV27 with TRBJ2-1; 7 bases are a match to TRBD2. CDR1 and CDR2 from the germline V gene are MNHEY and SMNVEV (reference sequence). The junction had 10 bases not matched to a gene; V was cut back by 3 bases and J by 5 bases. This CDR3 is built from 16 residues. CDR3 loop: CASSFGRGWGNNEQFF. DNA for the CDR3: TGTGCCAGCAGTTTCGGGCGGGGGTGGGGGAACAATGAGCAGTTCTTC.

A note on this clonotype: Just one base apart from a much larger clone, this may be a read error. The genes are TRBV14 and TRBJ2-1; unclear D gene. The CDR3 has 13 amino acids. Germline loops: CDR1 SGHDN, CDR2 FVKESK. This chain's CDR3 is CASSQGRPNERFF. For the CDR3, the DNA is TGTGCCAGCAGCCAAGGCAGACCCAATGAGCGGTTCTTC.

The chain joins TRBV6-2 or TRBV6-3 to TRBJ1-4, with 8 bases fitting TRBD1. Per the germline V gene, CDR1 is MNHEY and CDR2 is SVGEGT. The trim removed 8 bases at V and 8 bases at J, leaving 10 bases unmatched. The CDR3 runs 14 residues. CDR3 DNA: TGTGCCAGCTCCTCGGACAGACAGGGGGAAAAACTGTTTTTT. Translating it yields CASSSDRQGEKLFF.

This clonotype was recorded at least ten times. This chain joins TRBV12-3 or TRBV12-4 and TRBJ2-3; a weak D match, TRBD2 (5 bases). Trimming pared 3 bases from V and 8 bases from J, leaving 15 bases between. The CDR3 loop spans 14 amino acids. The CDR3 coding sequence is TGTGCCAGCAGTTTTGGTAGCGAGGCAGGTACGCAGTATTTT. The encoded protein is CASSFGSEAGTQYF.

This clonotype was observed a few times. The V and J genes are TRBV4-1 and TRBJ2-5; D may be TRBD2 (5 bases). Trimming stripped 4 bases from V and 5 bases from J, with 11 bases between. Germline assignment: CDR1 MGHRA and CDR2 YSYEKL. The CDR3 length is 13 residues. CDR3 residues: CASSLALAETQYF. CDR3 DNA: TGCGCCAGCAGCCTAGCGTTGGCGGAGACCCAGTACTTC.